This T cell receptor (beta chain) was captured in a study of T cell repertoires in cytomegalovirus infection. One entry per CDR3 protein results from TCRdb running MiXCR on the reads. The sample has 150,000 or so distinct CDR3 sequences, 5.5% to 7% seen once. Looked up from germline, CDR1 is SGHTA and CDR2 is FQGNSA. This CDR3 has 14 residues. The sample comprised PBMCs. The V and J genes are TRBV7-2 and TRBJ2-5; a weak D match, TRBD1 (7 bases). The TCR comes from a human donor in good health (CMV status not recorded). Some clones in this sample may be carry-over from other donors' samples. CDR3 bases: TGTTACAGCAGCTTAGCGGACAGGTCGCAGACCCAGTACTTC. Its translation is CYSSLADRSQTQYF.